This TCR beta chain was observed in a study of T cell changes during pregnancy in multiple sclerosis. The count of this clone is one. Clones were sequenced by immunoSEQ multiplex PCR, and TCRdb holds only the in-frame ones, with some missing. Of 35,000 to 55,000 clones in the sample, more than 85% were seen once. V lost 3 bases, J lost 3 bases, and 11 bases stayed unmatched. CDR3 length equals 17 residues. The germline gives CDR1 LNHDA, CDR2 SQIVND (reference sequence). The receptor's source is a female donor with multiple sclerosis, enrolled in a pregnancy study. The rearrangement joins TRBV19 to TRBJ2-3; 8 nucleotides agree with TRBD2. The sample here was peripheral blood, taken in the third trimester of pregnancy. CDR3 sequence: CASSIPGLVVSTDTQYF. The CDR3 DNA sequence: TGTGCCAGTAGTATCCCGGGACTAGTTGTCAGTACAGATACGCAGTATTTT.